The clone carrying this TCR beta chain was observed a single time. The length of the CDR3 is 15 residues. CDR1 SGHTA and CDR2 FQGNSA come from the germline V gene. This sample is part of a study of blood T cells in healthy people across ages. A second roughly 6 to 12 cycle PCR used barcoded and J-beta primers. TCRdb re-called the 5' RACE reads through MiXCR, storing one row per CDR3 protein. Of approximately 800,000 distinct CDR3 sequences listed, about 61% are singletons. The chain couples TRBV7-2 to TRBJ2-5; perhaps TRBD1 as D (6 bases). Matching the DNA end better, TRBJ2-7 makes the J call doubtful. The receptor comes from a man aged 35-49 years in good health. Sequenced sample: blood. The CDR3 sequence is CASSPMTGYLHEQYF. Written as DNA, the CDR3 is TGTGCCAGCAGCCCTATGACAGGTTATCTCCACGAGCAGTACTTC.